This T cell receptor (beta chain) was sequenced for a study of cytomegalovirus exposure and HLA in healthy donors. Whole-study context: When roughly 420 donors were genotyped, 80% to 90% of them were found to fall in the Caucasian-associated ancestry cluster.

Vbeta (60) and Jbeta (13) primers were used in the PCR. Repertoires were generated with immunoSEQ multiplex PCR, while TCRdb's copy carries only in-frame clones and drops some. Of just over 150,000 clones listed, around three quarters are singletons. Germline-derived CDR1 and CDR2 are MGHRA and YSYEKL. V lost 4 bases and J lost 2, with 14 bases in between. CDR3 size: 16 residues. Concerning this clone: What it binds is unknown.

Whole-study results and caveats: In a later analysis, V- and J-gene trimming of beta chains associated with a DCLRE1C missense variant, replicated independently.

The V gene is TRBV4-1, the J gene TRBJ1-4, with a tentative D call TRBD1 (5 bases). The receptor comes from a woman in her thirties or forties in good health and CMV-seronegative. Sequencing used PBMCs. CDR3 coding DNA: TGCGCCAGCAGCCCGGGAGGGGTGTGGACTAATGAAAAACTGTTTTTT. Translation: CASSPGGVWTNEKLFF.